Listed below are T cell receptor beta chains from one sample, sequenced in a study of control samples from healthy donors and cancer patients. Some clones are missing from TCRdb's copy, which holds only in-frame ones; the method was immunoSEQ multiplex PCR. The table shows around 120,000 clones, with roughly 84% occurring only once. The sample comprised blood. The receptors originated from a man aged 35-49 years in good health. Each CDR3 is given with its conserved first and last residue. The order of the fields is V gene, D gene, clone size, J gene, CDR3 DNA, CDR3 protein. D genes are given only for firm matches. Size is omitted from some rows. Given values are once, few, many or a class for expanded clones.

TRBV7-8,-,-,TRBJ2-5,TGTGCCAGCAGCTTACGCAGGGTACCCCAAGGGGAGACCCAGTACTTC,CASSLRRVPQGETQYF
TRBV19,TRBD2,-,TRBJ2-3,TGTGCCAGTAGTATGCTAGCGGGGGGGCCGGTTGCGCAGTATTTT,CASSMLAGGPVAQYF
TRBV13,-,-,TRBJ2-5,TGTGCCAGCAGCTTTGCGCCAGGGGCCCCCGAGACCCAGTACTTC,CASSFAPGAPETQYF
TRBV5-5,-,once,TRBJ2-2,TGTGCCAGCAGCTTGGCCGCAAAGCATGGGGGCCGTGCGAACACCGGGGAGCTGTTTTTT,CASSLAAKHGGRANTGELFF
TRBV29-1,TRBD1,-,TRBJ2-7,TGCAGCGTTCAGGGACAGGGGCCATCTCCTAACGAGCAGTACTTC,CSVQGQGPSPNEQYF
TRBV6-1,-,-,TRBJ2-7,TGTGCCAGCAGTGAAAGCCGGGGGGAGCAGTACTTC,CASSESRGEQYF
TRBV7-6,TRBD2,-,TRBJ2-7,TGTGCCAGCAGCTTAGTGATAGCGGGCTCTAGCTCCTACGAGCAGTACTTC,CASSLVIAGSSSYEQYF
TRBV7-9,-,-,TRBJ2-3,TGTGCCAGCAGCATCAGGGCGGGTACTAACACAGATACGCAGTATTTT,CASSIRAGTNTDTQYF
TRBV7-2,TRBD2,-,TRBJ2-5,TGTGCCAGCAGCACCCGGACTAGCGGTCAAGAGACCCAGTACTTC,CASSTRTSGQETQYF
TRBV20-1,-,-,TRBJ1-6,TGCAGTGCTAGTGGGAGGACCGACTCCTATAATTCACCCCTCCACTTT,CSASGRTDSYNSPLHF
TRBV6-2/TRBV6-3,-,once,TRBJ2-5,TGTGCCAGCAGTTACCCAGGTTGGACCCAGTACTTC,CASSYPGWTQYF
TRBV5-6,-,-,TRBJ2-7,TGTGCCAGCAGCTCGACATCCTCCTACGAGCAGTACTTC,CASSSTSSYEQYF
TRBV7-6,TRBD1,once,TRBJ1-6,TGTGCCAGCAGCCCGCGGGACAGAACATATAATTCACCCCTCCACTTT,CASSPRDRTYNSPLHF
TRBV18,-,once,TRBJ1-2,TGTGCCAGCACCCAAGCGCAGGGTGTTAACTATGGCTACACCTTC,CASTQAQGVNYGYTF
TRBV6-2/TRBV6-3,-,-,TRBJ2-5,TGTGCCAGCAGTTACGGAGGGGGCAGGGAGACCCAGTACTTC,CASSYGGGRETQYF
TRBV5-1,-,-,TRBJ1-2,TGCGCCAGCAGCTTGGAGGGATTGGATGGCTACACCTTC,CASSLEGLDGYTF
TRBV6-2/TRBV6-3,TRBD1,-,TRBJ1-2,TGTGCCAGCAGTATCTCCGGGACAGGGAGTCTTGGCTACACCTTC,CASSISGTGSLGYTF
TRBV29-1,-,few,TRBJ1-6,TGCAGCGTCCAACAGGGAAGTCATTCACCCCTCCACTTT,CSVQQGSHSPLHF
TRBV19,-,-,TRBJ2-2,TGTGCCAGTAGTATCAGGGCGGGGGAGCTGTTTTTT,CASSIRAGELFF
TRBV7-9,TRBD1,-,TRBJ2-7,TGTGCCAGCAGCCGCGACAGGGGCTACGAGCAGTACTTC,CASSRDRGYEQYF
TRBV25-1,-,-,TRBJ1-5,TGTGCCAGCCGCGGCCCCCTCGCTAATCAGCCCCAGCATTTT,CASRGPLANQPQHF
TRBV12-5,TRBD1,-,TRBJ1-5,TGTGCTAGTGCCGTATCGGGACAGGGAATGCAGCCCCAGCATTTT,CASAVSGQGMQPQHF
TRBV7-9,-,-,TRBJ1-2,TGTGCCAGCAGCGGCAGGGATTTTGGCTACACCTTC,CASSGRDFGYTF
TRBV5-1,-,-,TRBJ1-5,TGCGCCAGCAGCTTGGGGACAGACAATCAGCCCCAGCATTTT,CASSLGTDNQPQHF
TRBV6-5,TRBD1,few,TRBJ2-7,TGTGCCAGCAGTTACACGAGGGGGACAGGGGTGGGCGAGCAGTACTTC,CASSYTRGTGVGEQYF
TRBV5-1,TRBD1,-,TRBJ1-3,TGCGCCAGCAGCCGGACAGGGGAGTCTGGAAACACCATATATTTT,CASSRTGESGNTIYF
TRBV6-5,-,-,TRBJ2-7,TGTGCCAGCAGCACCGACAGGAGTCTCTCCTACGAGCAGTACTTC,CASSTDRSLSYEQYF
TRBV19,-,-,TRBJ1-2,TGTGCCAGTATACGTTCGGGGACCGGTTCCCCACTTGGCTACACCTTC,CASIRSGTGSPLGYTF
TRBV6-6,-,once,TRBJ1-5,TGTGCCAGCAGGATGGACAGCAATCAGCCCCAGCATTTT,CASRMDSNQPQHF
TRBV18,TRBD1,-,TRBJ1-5,TGTGCCAGCTCACCCAACCAACAGGGGGGCAATCAGCCCCAGCATTTT,CASSPNQQGGNQPQHF
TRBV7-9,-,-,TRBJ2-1,TGTGCCAGCAGCCCCGAATTTCCAATAAGCAGGAGCTCCTACAATGAGCAGTTCTTC,CASSPEFPISRSSYNEQFF
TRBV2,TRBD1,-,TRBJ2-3,TGTGCCAGCAGCGCGGACAGGGGGGCAGATACGCAGTATTTT,CASSADRGADTQYF
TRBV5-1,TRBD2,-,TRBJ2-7,TGCGCCAGCAGCTTGTACAGCGGGGGGCCCGTCGAGCAGTACTTC,CASSLYSGGPVEQYF
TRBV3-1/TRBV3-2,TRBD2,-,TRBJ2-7,TGTGCCAGCAGCTCTCAAGCGGGGAGCTCCTACGAGCAGTACTTC,CASSSQAGSSYEQYF
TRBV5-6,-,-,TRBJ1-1,TGTGCCAGCAGCTTGGTGTGGGACACTGAAGCTTTCTTT,CASSLVWDTEAFF
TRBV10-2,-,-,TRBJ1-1,TGCGCCAGCAGGGGACCCTCCCATAATGAAGCTTTCTTT,CASRGPSHNEAFF
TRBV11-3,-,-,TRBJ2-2,TGTGCCAGCAGCTCCTACAGGGTGAACACCGGGGAGCTGTTTTTT,CASSSYRVNTGELFF
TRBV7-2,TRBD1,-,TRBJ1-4,TGTGCCAGCAGCTTAGAATCCGGGACAGGGTTTAGGACTAATGAAAAACTGTTTTTT,CASSLESGTGFRTNEKLFF
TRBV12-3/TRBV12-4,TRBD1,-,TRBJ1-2,TGTGCCAGCAGGTATCAGACAGGGCATGGCTACACCTTC,CASRYQTGHGYTF
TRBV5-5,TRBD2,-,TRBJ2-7,TGTGCCAGCAGCTTCCCTGGGGGGGATAGCGAGCAGTACTTC,CASSFPGGDSEQYF
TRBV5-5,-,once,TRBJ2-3,TGTGCCAGCAGCCTCCGGCTACATACGCAGTATTTT,CASSLRLHTQYF
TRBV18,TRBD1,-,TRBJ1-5,TGTGCCAGCTCAGATCGACAGGGTCGGGACAATCAGCCCCAGCATTTT,CASSDRQGRDNQPQHF
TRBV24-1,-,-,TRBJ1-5,TGTGCCACCAGTGTTCTGGTTCAGCCCCAGCATTTT,CATSVLVQPQHF